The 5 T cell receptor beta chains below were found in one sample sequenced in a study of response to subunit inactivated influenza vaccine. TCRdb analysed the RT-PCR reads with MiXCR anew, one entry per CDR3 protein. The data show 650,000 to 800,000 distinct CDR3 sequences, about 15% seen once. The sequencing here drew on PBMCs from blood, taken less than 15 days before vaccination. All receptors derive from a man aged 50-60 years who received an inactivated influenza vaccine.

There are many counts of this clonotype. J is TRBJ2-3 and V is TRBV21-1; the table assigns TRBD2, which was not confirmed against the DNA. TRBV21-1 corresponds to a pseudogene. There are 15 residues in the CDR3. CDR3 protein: CASSKAGECTDTQYF. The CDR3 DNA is TGTGCCAGCAGCAAAGCGGGGGAGTGCACAGATACGCAGTATTTT.

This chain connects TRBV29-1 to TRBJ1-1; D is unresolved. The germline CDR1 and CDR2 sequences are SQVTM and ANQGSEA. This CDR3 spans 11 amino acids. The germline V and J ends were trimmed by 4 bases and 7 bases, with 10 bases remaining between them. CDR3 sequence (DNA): TGCAGCGTTGCCTGCGGCATTGAAGCTTTCTTT. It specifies CSVACGIEAFF.

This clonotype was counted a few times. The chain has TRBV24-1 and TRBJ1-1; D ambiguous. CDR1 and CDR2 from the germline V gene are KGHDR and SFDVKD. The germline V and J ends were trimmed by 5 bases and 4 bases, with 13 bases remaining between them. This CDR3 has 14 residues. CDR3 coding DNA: TGTGCCACCAGTGGAGCCCAGGCGGGCACTGAAGCTTTCTTT. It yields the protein CATSGAQAGTEAFF.

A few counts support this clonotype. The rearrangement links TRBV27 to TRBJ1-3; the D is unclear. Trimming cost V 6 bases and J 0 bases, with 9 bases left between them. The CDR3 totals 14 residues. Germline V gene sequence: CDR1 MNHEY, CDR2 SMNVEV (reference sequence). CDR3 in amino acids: CASRSDVSGNTIYF. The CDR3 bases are TGTGCCAGCAGATCTGATGTCTCTGGAAACACCATATATTTT.

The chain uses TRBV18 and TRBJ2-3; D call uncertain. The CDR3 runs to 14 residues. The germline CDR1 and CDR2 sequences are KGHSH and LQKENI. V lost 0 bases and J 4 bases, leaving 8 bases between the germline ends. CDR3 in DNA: TGTGCCAGCTCACCACCGATGTTGCCAGATACGCAGTATTTT. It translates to CASSPPMLPDTQYF.